Shown below are 22 T cell receptor beta chains from a single sample sequenced in a study of blood T cell repertoires in COVID-19. TCRdb's copy holds only in-frame clones and misses some; the assay was immunoSEQ multiplex PCR. The profile shows 250,000 to 350,000 clones, 80% to 95% of them singletons. The sample consisted of peripheral blood. These receptors all come from a woman between 25 and 40 years old with COVID-19, enrolled during active disease.

The J gene is TRBJ2-3, the V gene TRBV3-1 (or the pseudogene TRBV3-2); the match to TRBD2 covers 11 bases. There are 16 residues in the CDR3. Germline values: CDR1 LGHDT, CDR2 YNNKEL (reference sequence). Unmatched junction bases numbered 4, after V lost 3 bases and J lost 2 bases. The CDR3 loop reads CASSQKTSGDTDTQYF. CDR3 sequence (DNA): TGTGCCAGCAGCCAGAAGACTAGCGGGGACACAGATACGCAGTATTTT.

The chain carries TRBV5-1 and TRBJ2-6, with 11 bases fitting TRBD2. J was trimmed by 2 bases and V by 3 bases; bases with no gene match: 16. The CDR3 runs 21 residues. Germline CDR1 reads SGHRS; CDR2 reads YFSETQ. The CDR3, as DNA: TGCGCCAGCAGCTCCCCGGGACTAGCGGAAAGTTACCCCCCTGGGGCCAACGTCCTGACTTTC. Its translation is CASSSPGLAESYPPGANVLTF. Together with reference TRBV5-1 and TRBJ2-6, the CDR3 gives the full variable domain: KAGVTQTPRYLIKTRGQQVTLSCSPISGHRSVSWYQQTPGQGLQFLFEYFSETQRNKGNFPGRFSGRQFSNSRSEMNVSTLELGDSALYLCASSSPGLAESYPPGANVLTFGAGSRLTVL.

This clone was recorded once. The gene calls are TRBV6-5 and TRBJ2-1, with D possibly TRBD2 on 6 matching bases. Germline V gene sequence: CDR1 MNHEY, CDR2 SVGAGI. The CDR3 loop spans 12 amino acids. V gave up 5 bases and J gave up 6 bases, with 8 bases separating them. CDR3 sequence: CASSLLANEQFF. The CDR3 DNA sequence: TGTGCCAGCAGTCTACTAGCCAATGAGCAGTTCTTC.

The chain combines TRBV19 with TRBJ1-2, with D possibly matching TRBD1 (5 bases). The ends were cut back, 3 bases at V and 8 bases at J, with 13 bases in the middle. Germline V gene data show CDR1 as LNHDA and CDR2 as SQIVND (reference sequence). This CDR3 spans 13 amino acids. CDR3 nucleotides: TGTGCCAGTAGTATCCCGGCAGGGTACGGCTACACCTTC. Translating gives CASSIPAGYGYTF. Supplemented by reference TRBV19 and TRBJ1-2, the full variable domain reads DGGITQSPKYLFRKEGQNVTLSCEQNLNHDAMYWYRQDPGQGLRLIYYSQIVNDFQKGDIAEGYSVSREKKESFPLTVTSAQKNPTAFYLCASSIPAGYGYTFGSGTRLTVV.

V gene TRBV19 combines with J gene TRBJ2-2, with TRBD2 identical over 9 bases. The germline V gene encodes CDR1 LNHDA and CDR2 SQIVND (reference sequence). The CDR3 loop spans 16 amino acids. The V and J ends lost 7 bases and 6 bases, in that order; junction bases with no gene match: 12. The CDR3 loop reads CASTQAGGVAPGELFF. In nucleotides, the CDR3 is TGTGCCAGTACCCAAGCGGGAGGCGTTGCCCCCGGGGAGCTGTTTTTT.

The chain combines TRBV7-9 with TRBJ1-2; D possibly corresponds to TRBD1 (6 bases). Germline-derived CDR1 and CDR2 are SEHNR and FQNEAQ (reference sequence). The CDR3 is 13 amino acids. V was trimmed by 0 bases and J by 9 bases, leaving 11 bases between them. The DNA of the CDR3 is TGTGCCAGCAGCTTAGCGGTGGACAGAAGCTACACCTTC. Translation gives CASSLAVDRSYTF.

J is TRBJ2-7 and V is TRBV19, with D possibly TRBD1 on 5 matching bases. Trimming removed 11 bases from V and 1 base from J, with 9 bases in between. In germline, CDR1 is LNHDA, CDR2 SQIVND (reference sequence). The CDR3 is 11 residues long. CDR3 protein: CASQGSYEQYF. In DNA, the CDR3 is TGTGCCTCTCAGGGATCCTACGAGCAGTACTTC.

This clone has only one observation. This rearrangement joins TRBV27 to TRBJ2-1; 7 bases agree with TRBD1. V lost 5 bases, J lost 7 bases, and 8 bases stayed unmatched. Germline V gene sequence: CDR1 MNHEY, CDR2 SMNVEV (reference sequence). This CDR3 is 14 amino acids long. CDR3 bases: TGTGCCAGCAGTCCACTAGACAGGGTGAATGAGCAGTTCTTC. This translates into CASSPLDRVNEQFF.

The chain employs TRBV10-1 and TRBJ1-1; no firm D call. The length of the CDR3 is 12 residues. V dropped 2 bases and J dropped 5 bases, with 6 bases sitting between them. Germline V CDR1 and CDR2: WNHNN, SYGVQD (reference sequence). CDR3 amino acids: CASSERFTEAFF. The CDR3 nucleotides are TGCGCCAGCAGTGAGCGTTTTACTGAAGCTTTCTTT.

The V and J genes are TRBV19 and TRBJ2-5, with 10 bases fitting TRBD2. From germline, CDR1 is LNHDA and CDR2 SQIVND (reference sequence). The junction had 10 bases not matched to a gene; V was cut back by 5 bases and J by 4 bases. The CDR3 sequence is 16 residues long. CDR3 bases: TGTGCCAGTAGTCCCCTCCGCCGACTAGCGGGAGAGACCCAGTACTTC. This translates into CASSPLRRLAGETQYF.

This chain connects TRBV18 to TRBJ1-1; the match to TRBD1 covers 7 bases. Germline loops: CDR1 KGHSH, CDR2 LQKENI. The V gene end was trimmed by 6 bases and the J gene end by 1 base; junction bases not matched to a gene: 2. This CDR3 contains 13 residues. CDR3 residues: CASSRTGNTEAFF. CDR3 nucleotide sequence: TGTGCCAGCTCCCGGACAGGGAACACTGAAGCTTTCTTT.

The chain couples TRBV6-5 to TRBJ1-5; D is unresolved. The CDR3 extends over 15 amino acids. Germline CDR1 reads MNHEY; CDR2 reads SVGAGI. V dropped 7 bases and J dropped 0 bases, with 13 bases sitting between them. The CDR3 loop is CASTNDFYSNQPQHF. For the CDR3, the DNA is TGTGCCAGCACTAATGACTTCTATAGCAATCAGCCCCAGCATTTT.

V gene TRBV27 combines with J gene TRBJ2-7; no clear D gene. Deletions cut 6 bases from V and 0 bases from J, with 9 bases between. Looked up from germline, CDR1 is MNHEY and CDR2 is SMNVEV (reference sequence). CDR3 length equals 13 residues. CDR3 DNA sequence: TGTGCCAGCAGCCCAGCTAGCTCCTACGAGCAGTACTTC. It codes for CASSPASSYEQYF.

The chain combines TRBV10-3 with TRBJ2-5; 12 bases align to TRBD2. The germline gives CDR1 ENHRY, CDR2 SYGVKD. The CDR3 runs to 18 residues. J gave up 2 bases and V 3 bases, and 10 bases lay outside the gene matches. Here the CDR3 reads CAISDPGGTSGFQETQYF. CDR3 nucleotides: TGTGCCATCAGTGATCCAGGGGGGACTAGCGGGTTTCAAGAGACCCAGTACTTC.

Points on this clone: At the DNA level, this CDR3 is encoded by other sequences in the same sample as well. The chain links TRBV7-2 to TRBJ2-5, with 8 bases that match TRBD1. Germline trimming cut 3 bases from V and 2 bases from J; bases unmatched to any gene: 5. CDR1 SGHTA and CDR2 FQGNSA come from the germline V gene. The CDR3 is 15 amino acids. As DNA, the CDR3 is TGTGCCAGCAGCTTTGACAGGGGAGTTCAAGAGACCCAGTACTTC. Protein sequence: CASSFDRGVQETQYF. Full variable domain (rest looked up from reference TRBV7-2 and TRBJ2-5): GAGVSQSPSNKVTEKGKDVELRCDPISGHTALYWYRQSLGQGLEFLIYFQGNSAPDKSGLPSDRFSAERTGGSVSTLTIQRTQQEDSAVYLCASSFDRGVQETQYFGPGTRLLVL.

V gene TRBV4-1 combines with J gene TRBJ1-3; D might be TRBD1 (6 bases). Germline-derived CDR1 and CDR2 are MGHRA and YSYEKL. The CDR3 extends over 18 amino acids. Trimming took 4 bases from V and 4 from J, leaving 23 bases between them. The CDR3 sequence: CASSRSQTGVQPGNTIYF. The CDR3 DNA is TGCGCCAGCAGCCGCTCTCAGACAGGAGTACAACCCGGAAACACCATATATTTT.

The V and J genes are TRBV4-2 and TRBJ1-2; D is unresolved. V dropped 2 bases and J dropped 2 bases, with 3 bases sitting between them. Germline CDR1 LGHNA, CDR2 YNFKEQ. There are 12 residues in the CDR3. The CDR3 loop is CASSQSNYGYTF. The CDR3, as DNA: TGTGCCAGCAGCCAATCGAACTATGGCTACACCTTC.

The chain combines TRBV4-2 with TRBJ1-6, with unresolved D. The CDR3 length is 15 residues. Trimming took 2 bases from V and 3 from J, leaving 8 bases between them. The germline CDR1 and CDR2 sequences are LGHNA and YNFKEQ. The CDR3 DNA is TGTGCCAGCAGCCAAATCGGTCACTATAATTCACCCCTCCACTTT. Translation gives CASSQIGHYNSPLHF.

V is TRBV2 and J is TRBJ1-1; D uncertain. Per germline, CDR1 SNHLY and CDR2 FYNNEI. The CDR3 runs 15 residues. Trimming pared 6 bases from V and 2 bases from J, leaving 16 bases between. The CDR3 here is CASSPDRRSNTEAFF. In nucleotides, the CDR3 is TGTGCCAGCAGCCCAGATAGGCGGTCAAACACTGAAGCTTTCTTT.

This clone was recorded a few times. The rearrangement uses TRBV2 and TRBJ1-1, with TRBD1 matching over 11 bases. The trim removed 6 bases at V and 4 bases at J, leaving 1 base unmatched. The CDR3 is 13 amino acids. Germline lookup yields CDR1 SNHLY and CDR2 FYNNEI. CDR3 coding DNA: TGTGCCAGCAGGGGACAGGGGGGCACTGAAGCTTTCTTT. Protein sequence: CASRGQGGTEAFF.

The chain uses TRBV6-2 or TRBV6-3 and TRBJ1-5; 7 nucleotides line up with TRBD1. CDR3 length equals 13 residues. Germline values: CDR1 MNHEY, CDR2 SVGEGT. Trimming removed 6 bases from V and 3 bases from J; junction bases left unmatched: 2. The CDR3 loop is CASSDRVNQPQHF. The CDR3 DNA reads TGTGCCAGCAGCGACAGGGTCAATCAGCCCCAGCATTTT.

V is TRBV24-1 and J is TRBJ2-3; TRBD2 might be the D (7 bases). CDR3 size: 16 residues. The ends were cut back, 3 bases at V and 1 base at J, with 13 bases in the middle. Germline V CDR1 and CDR2: KGHDR, SFDVKD. The CDR3 DNA is TGTGCCACCAGTGATCCGGGGGGCGCCGGCACAGATACGCAGTATTTT. Amino acid sequence: CATSDPGGAGTDTQYF.